This T cell receptor (beta chain) was documented in a study of blood T cell repertoires in COVID-19. Study-wide background: Sites in the United States, Italy and Spain provided acute and convalescent COVID-19 samples.

Ages ranged from about 18 to 89 years, with residence in about two dozen US areas. Using immunoSEQ multiplex PCR, the repertoire was profiled, and TCRdb retains in-frame clones only, with some absent. Of roughly 300,000 clones listed, 65% to 90% are singletons. Trimming cost V 5 bases and J 8 bases, with 15 bases left between them. CDR3 length: 13 residues. Germline V lookup: CDR1 MNHEY, CDR2 SVGAGI. The clonotype originates from a woman aged 35 to 49 with acute COVID-19. The sample consisted of PBMCs or T cells enriched from blood (not recorded which). The rearrangement joins TRBV6-5 to TRBJ1-2, with D tentatively TRBD1 (6 bases). The DNA of the CDR3 is TGTGCCAGCAGTACCTACTCAGGGGTCGGCTACACCTTC. Translation: CASSTYSGVGYTF.